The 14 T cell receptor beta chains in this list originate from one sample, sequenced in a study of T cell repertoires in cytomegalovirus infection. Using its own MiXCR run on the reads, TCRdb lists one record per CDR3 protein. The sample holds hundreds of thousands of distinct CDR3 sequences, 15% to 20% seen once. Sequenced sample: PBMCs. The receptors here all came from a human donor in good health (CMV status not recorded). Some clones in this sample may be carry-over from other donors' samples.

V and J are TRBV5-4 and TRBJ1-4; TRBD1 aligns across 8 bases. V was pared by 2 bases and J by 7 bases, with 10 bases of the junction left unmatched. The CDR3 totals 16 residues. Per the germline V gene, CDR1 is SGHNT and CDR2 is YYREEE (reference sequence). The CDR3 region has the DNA TGTGCCAGCAGCTTTAAGACAGGGGCGACTGGTGAAAAACTGTTTTTT. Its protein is CASSFKTGATGEKLFF.

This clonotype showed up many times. The CDR3 DNA follows: TGTGCCAGCAGCCATACAGGGGAACGCACTGAAGCTTTCTTT. Its translation is CASSHTGERTEAFF. The V and J genes are TRBV7-2 and TRBJ1-1; 7 nucleotides line up with TRBD1. Germline V gene lookup returns CDR1 SGHTA and CDR2 FQGNSA. This CDR3 spans 14 amino acids. J gave up 4 bases and V 5 bases, and 7 bases lay outside the gene matches.

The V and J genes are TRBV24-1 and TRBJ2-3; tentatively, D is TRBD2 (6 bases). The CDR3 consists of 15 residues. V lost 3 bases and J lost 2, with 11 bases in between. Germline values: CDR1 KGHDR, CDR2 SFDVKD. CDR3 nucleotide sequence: TGTGCCACCAGTGATACCGGGACTGCCACAGATACGCAGTATTTT. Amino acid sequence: CATSDTGTATDTQYF.

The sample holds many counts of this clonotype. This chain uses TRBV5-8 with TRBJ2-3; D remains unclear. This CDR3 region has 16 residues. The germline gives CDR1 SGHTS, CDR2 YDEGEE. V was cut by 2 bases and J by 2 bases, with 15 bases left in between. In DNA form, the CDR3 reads TGTGCCAGCAGCTTACTGGGCCAAATCTACACAGATACGCAGTATTTT. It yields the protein CASSLLGQIYTDTQYF.

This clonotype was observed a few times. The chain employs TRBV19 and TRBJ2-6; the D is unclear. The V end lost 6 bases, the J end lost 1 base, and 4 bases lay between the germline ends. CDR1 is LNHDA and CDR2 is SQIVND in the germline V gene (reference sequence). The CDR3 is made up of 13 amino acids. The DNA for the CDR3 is TGTGCCAGTAGAAATTCTGGGGCCAACGTCCTGACTTTC. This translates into CASRNSGANVLTF. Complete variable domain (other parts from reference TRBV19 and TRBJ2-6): DGGITQSPKYLFRKEGQNVTLSCEQNLNHDAMYWYRQDPGQGLRLIYYSQIVNDFQKGDIAEGYSVSREKKESFPLTVTSAQKNPTAFYLCASRNSGANVLTFGAGSRLTVL.

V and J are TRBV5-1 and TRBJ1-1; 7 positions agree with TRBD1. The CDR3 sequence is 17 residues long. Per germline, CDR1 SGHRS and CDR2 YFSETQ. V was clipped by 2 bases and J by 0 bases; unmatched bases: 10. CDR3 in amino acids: CASSLSTGTGMNTEAFF. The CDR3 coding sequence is TGCGCCAGCAGCTTATCGACAGGGACGGGAATGAACACTGAAGCTTTCTTT. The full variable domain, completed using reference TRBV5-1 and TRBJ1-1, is KAGVTQTPRYLIKTRGQQVTLSCSPISGHRSVSWYQQTPGQGLQFLFEYFSETQRNKGNFPGRFSGRQFSNSRSEMNVSTLELGDSALYLCASSLSTGTGMNTEAFFGQGTRLTVV.

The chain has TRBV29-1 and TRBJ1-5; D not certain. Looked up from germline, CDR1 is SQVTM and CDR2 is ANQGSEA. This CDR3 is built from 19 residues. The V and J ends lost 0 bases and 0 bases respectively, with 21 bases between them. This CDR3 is CSVEDPPRNHYNSNQPQHF. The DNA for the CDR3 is TGCAGCGTTGAAGATCCCCCTCGCAATCACTACAATAGCAATCAGCCCCAGCATTTT. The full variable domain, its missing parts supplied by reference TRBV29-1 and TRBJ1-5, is SAVISQKPSRDICQRGTSLTIQCQVDSQVTMMFWYRQQPGQSLTLIATANQGSEATYESGFVIDKFPISRPNLTFSTLTVSNMSPEDSSIYLCSVEDPPRNHYNSNQPQHFGDGTRLSIL.

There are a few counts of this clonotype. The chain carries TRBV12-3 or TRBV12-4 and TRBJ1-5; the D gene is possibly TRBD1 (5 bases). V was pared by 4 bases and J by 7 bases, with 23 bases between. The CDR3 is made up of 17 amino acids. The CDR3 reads CASSSGAGGRAGQPQHF. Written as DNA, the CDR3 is TGTGCCAGCAGTTCCGGGGCTGGGGGGAGGGCTGGACAGCCCCAGCATTTT.

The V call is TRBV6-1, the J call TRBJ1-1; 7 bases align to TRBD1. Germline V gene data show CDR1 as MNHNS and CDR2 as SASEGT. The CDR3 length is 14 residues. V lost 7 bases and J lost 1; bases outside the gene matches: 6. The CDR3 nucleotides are TGTGCCAGCACTATGGACAGGAGGAACACTGAAGCTTTCTTT. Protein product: CASTMDRRNTEAFF.

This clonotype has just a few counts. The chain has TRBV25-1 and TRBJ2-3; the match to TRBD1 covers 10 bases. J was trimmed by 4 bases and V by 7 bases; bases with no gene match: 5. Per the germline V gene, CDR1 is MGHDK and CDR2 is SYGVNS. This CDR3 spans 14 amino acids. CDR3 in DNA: TGTGCCAGCACCTCGGACAGGGGGGCAGATACGCAGTATTTT. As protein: CASTSDRGADTQYF.

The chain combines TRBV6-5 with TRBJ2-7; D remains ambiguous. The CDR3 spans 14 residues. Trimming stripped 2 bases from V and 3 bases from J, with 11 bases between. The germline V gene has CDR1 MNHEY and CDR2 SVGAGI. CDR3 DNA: TGTGCCAGCAGTTACGGGCAGTTAGACTACGAGCAGTACTTC. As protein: CASSYGQLDYEQYF.

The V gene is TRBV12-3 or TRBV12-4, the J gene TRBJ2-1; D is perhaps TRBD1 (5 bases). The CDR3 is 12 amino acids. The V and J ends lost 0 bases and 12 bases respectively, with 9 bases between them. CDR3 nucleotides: TGTGCCAGCAGTTTAGCGGGGCGAGGGCAGTTCTTC. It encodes CASSLAGRGQFF.

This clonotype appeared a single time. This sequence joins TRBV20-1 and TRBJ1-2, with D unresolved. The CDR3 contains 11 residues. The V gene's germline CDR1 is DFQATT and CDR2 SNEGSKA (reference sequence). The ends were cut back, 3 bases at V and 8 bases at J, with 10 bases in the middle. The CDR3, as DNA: TGCAGTGCTAGTTCCGGGGTAGGCTACACCTTC. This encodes CSASSGVGYTF.

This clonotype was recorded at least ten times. The CDR3 DNA sequence: TGTGCCAGCAGCCAAGTCCCGGGACTAGCGGGGGACGCCGAGTCCGAGTATTTT. The encoded protein is CASSQVPGLAGDAESEYF. This rearrangement joins TRBV7-2 to TRBJ2-3; 14 bases are a match to TRBD2. The J segment lost 13 bases and the V segment lost 5 bases, leaving 20 bases of the junction unmatched. This CDR3 comprises 18 residues. Germline-derived CDR1 and CDR2 are SGHTA and FQGNSA.